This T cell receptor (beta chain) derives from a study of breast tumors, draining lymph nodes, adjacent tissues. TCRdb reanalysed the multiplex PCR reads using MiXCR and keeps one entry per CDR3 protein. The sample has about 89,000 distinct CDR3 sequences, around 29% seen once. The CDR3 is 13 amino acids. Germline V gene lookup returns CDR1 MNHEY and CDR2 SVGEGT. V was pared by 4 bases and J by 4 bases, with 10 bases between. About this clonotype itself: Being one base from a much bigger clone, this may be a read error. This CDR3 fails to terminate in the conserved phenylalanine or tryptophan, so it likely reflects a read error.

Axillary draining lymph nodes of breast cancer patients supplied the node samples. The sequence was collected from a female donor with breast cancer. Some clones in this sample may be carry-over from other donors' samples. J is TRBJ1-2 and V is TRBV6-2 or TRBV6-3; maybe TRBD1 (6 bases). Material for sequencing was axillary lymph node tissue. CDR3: CASSWLQGYGYTL. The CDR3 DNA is TGTGCCAGCAGTTGGCTACAGGGCTATGGCTACACCCTC.